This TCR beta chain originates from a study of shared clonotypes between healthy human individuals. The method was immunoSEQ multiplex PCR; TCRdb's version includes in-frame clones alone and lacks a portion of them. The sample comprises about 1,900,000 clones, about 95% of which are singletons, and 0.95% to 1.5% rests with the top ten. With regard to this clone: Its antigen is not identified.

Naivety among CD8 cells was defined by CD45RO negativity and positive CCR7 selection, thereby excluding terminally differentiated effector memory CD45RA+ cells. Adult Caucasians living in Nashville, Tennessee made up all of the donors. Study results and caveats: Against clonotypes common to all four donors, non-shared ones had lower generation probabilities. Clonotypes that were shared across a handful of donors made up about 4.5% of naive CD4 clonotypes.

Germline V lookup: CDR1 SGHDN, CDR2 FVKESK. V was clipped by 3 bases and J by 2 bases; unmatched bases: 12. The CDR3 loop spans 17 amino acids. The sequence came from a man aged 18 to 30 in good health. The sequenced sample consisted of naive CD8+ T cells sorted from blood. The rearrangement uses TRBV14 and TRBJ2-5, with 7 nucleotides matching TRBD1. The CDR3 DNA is TGTGCCAGCAGCCACCCGACAGGGCTTGGGGCTCAAGAGACCCAGTACTTC. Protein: CASSHPTGLGAQETQYF.